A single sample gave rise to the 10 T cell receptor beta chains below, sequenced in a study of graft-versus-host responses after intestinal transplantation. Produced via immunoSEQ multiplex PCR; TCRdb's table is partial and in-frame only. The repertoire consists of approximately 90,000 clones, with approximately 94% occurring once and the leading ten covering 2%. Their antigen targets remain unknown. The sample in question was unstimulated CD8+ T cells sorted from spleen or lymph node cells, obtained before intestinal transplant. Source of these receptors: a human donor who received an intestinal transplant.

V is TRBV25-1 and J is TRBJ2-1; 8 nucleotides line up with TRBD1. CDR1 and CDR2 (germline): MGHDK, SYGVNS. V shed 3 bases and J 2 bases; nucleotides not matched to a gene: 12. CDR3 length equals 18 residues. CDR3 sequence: CASSDQPAGTGAYNEQFF. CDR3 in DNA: TGTGCCAGCAGTGACCAACCTGCCGGGACAGGCGCCTACAATGAGCAGTTCTTC.

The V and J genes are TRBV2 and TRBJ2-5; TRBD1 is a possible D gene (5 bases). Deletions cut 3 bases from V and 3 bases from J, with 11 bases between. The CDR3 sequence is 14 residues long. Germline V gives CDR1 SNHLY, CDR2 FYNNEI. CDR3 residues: CASSDLAGKETQYF. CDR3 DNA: TGTGCCAGCAGTGATCTGGCAGGGAAAGAGACCCAGTACTTC.

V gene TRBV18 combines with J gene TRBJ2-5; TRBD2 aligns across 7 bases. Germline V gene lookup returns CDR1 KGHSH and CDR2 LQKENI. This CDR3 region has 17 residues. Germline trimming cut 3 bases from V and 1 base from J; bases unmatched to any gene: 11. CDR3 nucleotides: TGTGCCAGCTCACCCGAGACTAGCCCATCCCCCCAAGAGACCCAGTACTTC. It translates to CASSPETSPSPQETQYF.

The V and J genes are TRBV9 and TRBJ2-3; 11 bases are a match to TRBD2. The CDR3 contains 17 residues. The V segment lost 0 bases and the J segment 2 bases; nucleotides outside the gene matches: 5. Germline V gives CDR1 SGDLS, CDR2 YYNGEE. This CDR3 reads CASSVEGTSGATDTQYF. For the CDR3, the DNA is TGTGCCAGCAGCGTAGAGGGGACTAGCGGCGCCACAGATACGCAGTATTTT.

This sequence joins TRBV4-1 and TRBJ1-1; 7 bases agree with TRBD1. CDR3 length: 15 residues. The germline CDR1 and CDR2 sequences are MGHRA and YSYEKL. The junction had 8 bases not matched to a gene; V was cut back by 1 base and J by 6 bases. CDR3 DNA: TGCGCCAGCAGCCAAGGTTTGGGACAGCTCCCTGAAGCTTTCTTT. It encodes CASSQGLGQLPEAFF.

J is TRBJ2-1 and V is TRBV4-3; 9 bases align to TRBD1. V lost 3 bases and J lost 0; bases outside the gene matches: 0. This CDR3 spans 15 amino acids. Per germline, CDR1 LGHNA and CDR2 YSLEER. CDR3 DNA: TGCGCCAGCAGCCAGACAGGGGGCTCCTACAATGAGCAGTTCTTC. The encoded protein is CASSQTGGSYNEQFF.

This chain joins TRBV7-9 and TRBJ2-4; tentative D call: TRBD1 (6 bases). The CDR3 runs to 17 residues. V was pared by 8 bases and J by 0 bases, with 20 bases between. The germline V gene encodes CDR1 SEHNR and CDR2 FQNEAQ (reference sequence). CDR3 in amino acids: CASDGDMDRSAKNIQYF. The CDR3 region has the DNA TGTGCCAGCGACGGAGACATGGACAGATCAGCCAAAAACATTCAGTACTTC.

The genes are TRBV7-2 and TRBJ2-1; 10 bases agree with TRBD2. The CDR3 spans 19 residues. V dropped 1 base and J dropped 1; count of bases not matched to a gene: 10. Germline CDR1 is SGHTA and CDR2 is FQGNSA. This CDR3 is CASSLEGLAGVGSYNEQFF. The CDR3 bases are TGTGCCAGCAGCTTAGAAGGTCTAGCGGGGGTAGGGTCCTACAATGAGCAGTTCTTC. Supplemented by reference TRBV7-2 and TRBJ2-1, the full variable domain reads GAGVSQSPSNKVTEKGKDVELRCDPISGHTALYWYRQSLGQGLEFLIYFQGNSAPDKSGLPSDRFSAERTGGSVSTLTIQRTQQEDSAVYLCASSLEGLAGVGSYNEQFFGPGTRLTVL.

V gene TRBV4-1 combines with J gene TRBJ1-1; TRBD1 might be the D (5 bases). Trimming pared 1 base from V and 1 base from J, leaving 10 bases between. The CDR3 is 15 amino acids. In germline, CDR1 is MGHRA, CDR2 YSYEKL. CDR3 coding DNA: TGCGCCAGCAGCCAAGGAGGGGAGGGGAACACTGAAGCTTTCTTT. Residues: CASSQGGEGNTEAFF.

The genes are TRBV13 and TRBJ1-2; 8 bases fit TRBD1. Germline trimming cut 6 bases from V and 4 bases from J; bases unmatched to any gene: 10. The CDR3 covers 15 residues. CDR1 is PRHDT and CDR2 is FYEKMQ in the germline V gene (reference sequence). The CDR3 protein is CASSYSQGAIYGYTF. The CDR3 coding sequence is TGTGCCAGCAGTTACTCGCAGGGGGCGATCTATGGCTACACCTTC.